This entry features one TCR beta chain sequence. Profiling relied on immunoSEQ multiplex PCR, and the TCRdb table lists in-frame clones only, not all of them. The data hold 150,000 to 200,000 clones, with 93% observed a single time. The sample is drawn from a study of control samples from healthy donors and cancer patients. The origin of this receptor is a woman in her sixties or seventies in good health. The sequenced sample was blood.

The CDR3 protein is CASTGTAFNSPLHF. The CDR3 nucleotides are TGTGCCAGTACCGGGACAGCTTTTAATTCACCCCTCCACTTT. The chain couples TRBV27 to TRBJ1-6; 7 nucleotides line up with TRBD1. The V gene's germline CDR1 is MNHEY and CDR2 SMNVEV (reference sequence). There are 14 residues in the CDR3. Germline trimming cut 9 bases from V and 6 bases from J; bases unmatched to any gene: 8.